The source of this T cell receptor (beta chain) is a study of blood T cell repertoires in COVID-19. Overall study: The cDNA or gDNA used as material had been derived from T cells, B-cell-depleted T cells, or PBMCs.

Trimming pared 3 bases from V and 11 bases from J, leaving 23 bases between. Germline V gives CDR1 LNHDA, CDR2 SQIVND (reference sequence). This CDR3 has 16 amino acids. The data were produced by immunoSEQ multiplex PCR, yet TCRdb's version contains in-frame clones alone and is incomplete. The sample shows roughly 84,000 clones, around 85% of them seen only once. The genes are TRBV19 and TRBJ1-5, with D perhaps TRBD1 (6 bases). Sequenced input: peripheral blood. The receptor was derived from an elderly man with active or convalescent COVID-19. The CDR3 DNA sequence: TGTGCCAGTAGTATTCTACAGGGCTCCGGTTCGTTGTCCCAGCATTTT. Its translation is CASSILQGSGSLSQHF.